The 24 T cell receptor beta chains below were found in one sample sequenced in a study of quantifying T cell responses using KT2 cells. As for the study in general: RNA was reverse transcribed with TCR alpha and beta constant-region primers.

A single-stranded UMI oligo with SP2 sequence was ligated to cDNA 3' ends. An equimolar mix of RC1.1 and RC1.2 primed the beta chain across TRBC1 and TRBC2. TCRdb analysed the UMI-ligation and nested PCR reads with MiXCR anew, one entry per CDR3 protein. Of 25,000 to 35,000 distinct CDR3 sequences detected, roughly 7.2% appear once; the ten largest clones hold about a sixth. The specimen was PBMCs spiked with cells of the T cell clone KT2. The receptors originated from a human donor.

A word on this clonotype: A much larger clone is a single base away; this may be a read error. This is likely a read error, given that the CDR3 carries no conserved phenylalanine or tryptophan at its end. V usage is TRBV7-2 and J usage is TRBJ2-1; D is unresolved. The germline V and J ends were trimmed by 4 bases and 3 bases, with 4 bases remaining between them. This CDR3 region has 12 residues. CDR1 SGHTA and CDR2 FQGNSA come from the germline V gene. DNA of the CDR3: TGTGCCAGCAGCTCGTACTACAATGAGCAGTTCCTC. Its translation is CASSSYYNEQFL.

This clonotype was picked up many times. V and J are TRBV11-2 and TRBJ2-7, with 7 bases lining up with TRBD2. Germline CDR1 SGHAT, CDR2 FQNNGV. CDR3 length: 14 amino acids. After removal of 5 bases from V and 3 bases from J, the junction contained 7 bases not matched to a gene. CDR3 region: CASSSRDYVYEQYF. CDR3 bases: TGTGCCAGCAGCAGCCGGGACTACGTCTACGAGCAGTACTTC.

This clonotype occurred many times. The V gene is TRBV20-1, the J gene TRBJ1-2, with D unresolved. This CDR3 is 12 amino acids long. The V gene lost 6 bases and the J gene lost 0 bases, with 8 bases spanning the gap. Per the germline V gene, CDR1 is DFQATT and CDR2 is SNEGSKA (reference sequence). The CDR3 here is CSAPIANYGYTF. CDR3 in DNA: TGCAGTGCCCCGATAGCTAACTATGGCTACACCTTC.

The chain combines TRBV7-9 with TRBJ2-7; a possible D gene is TRBD2 (6 bases). CDR1 SEHNR and CDR2 FQNEAQ come from the germline V gene (reference sequence). The V end was cut by 0 bases, the J end by 4 bases, with 16 bases between. The CDR3 covers 16 residues. This CDR3 reads CASSLARGEGLYEQYF. CDR3 in DNA: TGTGCCAGCAGCTTAGCGCGGGGTGAGGGCCTGTACGAGCAGTACTTC. Looking up the rest from reference TRBV7-9 and TRBJ2-7 gives the full variable domain: DTGVSQNPRHKITKRGQNVTFRCDPISEHNRLYWYRQTLGQGPEFLTYFQNEAQLEKSRLLSDRFSAERPKGSFSTLEIQRTEQGDSAMYLCASSLARGEGLYEQYFGPGTRLTVT.

Sample share makes this clonotype medium-sized. J is TRBJ2-1 and V is TRBV6-1; a weak D match, TRBD2 (6 bases). The V end lost 0 bases, the J end lost 0 bases, and 6 bases lay between the germline ends. Per germline, CDR1 MNHNS and CDR2 SASEGT. The CDR3 loop spans 15 amino acids. Here the CDR3 reads CASSEAGGSYNEQFF. CDR3 sequence (DNA): TGTGCCAGCAGTGAAGCGGGAGGCTCCTACAATGAGCAGTTCTTC.

In DNA form, the CDR3 reads TGTGCCAGTGGGAGACAGGGGGCACGTGAGGAGCAGTTCTTC. It translates to CASGRQGAREEQFF. The V call is TRBV2, the J call TRBJ2-1; 10 bases fit TRBD1. Per germline, CDR1 SNHLY and CDR2 FYNNEI. CDR3 length: 14 residues. V dropped 9 bases and J dropped 10; count of bases not matched to a gene: 12.

This clonotype was picked up many times. V is TRBV4-1 and J is TRBJ2-6, with 7 bases fitting TRBD1. The CDR3 covers 18 residues. J lost 1 base, V lost 6 bases, and 12 bases had no gene match. Germline values: CDR1 MGHRA, CDR2 YSYEKL. The CDR3 spells CASSPPTGDKSGANVLTF. CDR3 coding DNA: TGCGCCAGCAGTCCCCCCACAGGGGACAAATCTGGGGCCAACGTCCTGACTTTC.

The gene calls are TRBV28 and TRBJ1-2; D call uncertain. Trimming left V 5 bases short and J 5 bases short, with 15 bases between. Germline CDR1 MDHEN, CDR2 SYDVKM. The CDR3 loop spans 14 amino acids. CDR3 sequence reads: CASSPPQSRYGYTF. Here the CDR3 DNA reads TGTGCCAGCAGTCCTCCCCAGTCTCGATATGGCTACACCTTC.

In this sample, this clonotype is large. The chain couples TRBV4-3 to TRBJ1-1; D uncertain. Deletions cut 0 bases from V and 8 bases from J, with 10 bases between. The CDR3 runs to 13 residues. Germline CDR1 and CDR2: LGHNA and YSLEER. The CDR3 bases are TGCGCCAGCAGCCAAGAGTCAGAAAGGGAAGCTTTCTTT. It specifies CASSQESEREAFF.

The chain joins TRBV14 to TRBJ1-6; the D is unclear. The V end was cut by 6 bases, the J end by 5 bases, with 14 bases between. The CDR3 sequence is 15 residues long. CDR1 is SGHDN and CDR2 is FVKESK in the germline V gene. The CDR3 loop is CASRESSRDNSPLHF. Here the CDR3 DNA reads TGTGCCAGCAGGGAGTCGTCTCGGGATAATTCACCCCTCCACTTT. Looking up the rest from reference TRBV14 and TRBJ1-6 gives the full variable domain: EAGVTQFPSHSVIEKGQTVTLRCDPISGHDNLYWYRRVMGKEIKFLLHFVKESKQDESGMPNNRFLAERTGGTYSTLKVQPAELEDSGVYFCASRESSRDNSPLHFGNGTRLTVT.

A few counts support this clonotype. This chain connects TRBV4-2 to TRBJ2-7; TRBD1 aligns across 7 bases. The CDR3 has 15 residues. J gave up 2 bases and V 0 bases, and 4 bases lay outside the gene matches. The germline V gene encodes CDR1 LGHNA and CDR2 YNFKEQ. The chain's CDR3 is CASSQEARGTYEQYF. The CDR3 DNA reads as TGTGCCAGCAGCCAAGAGGCCAGGGGGACCTACGAGCAGTACTTC.

On this clonotype: A much larger clone differs by one base, so this may be a read error. The V and J genes are TRBV5-1 and TRBJ2-1, with 9 nucleotides matching TRBD1. CDR3 size: 17 residues. Germline V gene sequence: CDR1 SGHRS, CDR2 YFSETQ. Trimming at V came to 1 base and at J to 10 bases, leaving 15 bases not matched to a gene. The CDR3 nucleotides read TGCGCCAGCAGCTTGTACCTAGGGGGACAGGGAACAGAGGAGCAGTTCTTC. Its translation is CASSLYLGGQGTEEQFF.

Ten or more counts support this clonotype. The chain recombines TRBV4-2 with TRBJ1-6, with D perhaps TRBD1 (6 bases). V was trimmed by 2 bases and J by 10 bases, leaving 21 bases between them. This CDR3 region has 17 residues. Germline values: CDR1 LGHNA, CDR2 YNFKEQ. The CDR3 spells CASSQKIQGRQGSPLHF. In DNA, the CDR3 is TGTGCCAGCAGCCAAAAAATCCAGGGGAGGCAAGGGTCACCCCTCCACTTT.

This clonotype has more than one count but fewer than ten. The rearrangement uses TRBV19 and TRBJ2-5; D may correspond to TRBD1 or TRBD2 (6 bases each). Deletions cut 2 bases from V and 4 bases from J, with 14 bases between. The CDR3 covers 15 residues. Looked up from germline, CDR1 is LNHDA and CDR2 is SQIVND (reference sequence). CDR3 protein: CASSIRKQGGETQYF. The DNA for the CDR3 is TGTGCCAGTAGTATACGGAAACAGGGAGGAGAGACCCAGTACTTC.

This clonotype was seen a handful of times. This rearrangement joins TRBV12-3 or TRBV12-4 to TRBJ1-1, with D unresolved. The CDR3 has 10 residues. The V end lost 10 bases, the J end lost 4 bases, and 7 bases lay between the germline ends. The CDR3 region has the DNA TGTGCCACTCGGGGCACTGAAGCTTTCTTT. It translates to CATRGTEAFF.

The rearrangement links TRBV3-1 to TRBJ2-3, with 10 nucleotides matching TRBD2. After removal of 5 bases from V and 1 base from J, the junction contained 6 bases not matched to a gene. The CDR3 has 16 amino acids. CDR1 and CDR2 (germline): LGHDT, YNNKEL (reference sequence). CDR3 DNA sequence: TGTGCCAGCAGCGTGCAGCGGGGGGGGGGCACAGATACGCAGTATTTT. It translates to CASSVQRGGGTDTQYF.

There are many counts of this clonotype. The rearrangement uses TRBV14 and TRBJ2-3; TRBD2 agrees at 7 bases. The germline CDR1 and CDR2 sequences are SGHDN and FVKESK. The CDR3 extends over 16 amino acids. J gave up 0 bases and V 2 bases, and 5 bases lay outside the gene matches. CDR3 nucleotide sequence: TGTGCCAGCAGCCAAACAGCGGGGTCTAGCACAGATACGCAGTATTTT. Protein: CASSQTAGSSTDTQYF.

This clonotype was picked up many times. The chain combines TRBV7-3 with TRBJ2-2, with D hard to call. The CDR3 covers 15 residues. V lost 6 bases and J 3 bases, leaving 14 bases between the germline ends. Germline loops: CDR1 SGHTA, CDR2 FQGTGA. CDR3: CASRFGNTDTGELFF. The CDR3 DNA sequence: TGTGCCAGCAGATTCGGAAACACAGACACCGGGGAGCTGTTTTTT.

This clonotype has ten or more counts. This rearrangement joins TRBV6-6 to TRBJ2-3; D may be TRBD1 (6 bases). Per the germline V gene, CDR1 is MNHNY and CDR2 is SVGAGI (reference sequence). V was trimmed by 2 bases and J by 3 bases, leaving 15 bases between them. This CDR3 contains 16 residues. The DNA for the CDR3 is TGTGCCAGCAGTTACGCAGGGGCGAAGGTGACAGATACGCAGTATTTT. Protein sequence: CASSYAGAKVTDTQYF.

This clonotype has at least ten counts. The V call is TRBV2, the J call TRBJ1-2; TRBD1 aligns across 9 bases. Germline V gives CDR1 SNHLY, CDR2 FYNNEI. J was trimmed by 8 bases and V by 5 bases; bases with no gene match: 9. The length of the CDR3 is 14 residues. The CDR3 loop reads CASSNRGLGVGYTF. DNA for the CDR3: TGTGCCAGCAGTAACAGGGGGCTTGGAGTCGGCTACACCTTC.

The gene calls are TRBV10-3 and TRBJ1-6, with D uncertain. Germline-derived CDR1 and CDR2 are ENHRY and SYGVKD. CDR3 size: 15 residues. V lost 4 bases and J lost 7, with 14 bases in between. The CDR3 DNA is TGTGCCATCAGTGGAAGTGGGCCCGAAAATTCACCCCTCCACTTT. This translates into CAISGSGPENSPLHF.

The sample holds a few counts of this clonotype. The rearrangement joins TRBV6-1 to TRBJ2-1; tentatively, D is TRBD1 or TRBD2 (5 bases each). Germline lookup yields CDR1 MNHNS and CDR2 SASEGT. The CDR3 runs 13 residues. With 7 bases removed from V and 5 bases from J, the gap between germline ends came to 12 bases. Written as DNA, the CDR3 is TGTGCCAGCACGGGACGGAATAACAATGAGCAGTTCTTC. As protein: CASTGRNNNEQFF.

This clonotype was found many times. This chain links TRBV6-2 or TRBV6-3 with TRBJ2-3, with TRBD1 matching 7 bases. CDR3 size: 14 residues. Looked up from germline, CDR1 is MNHEY and CDR2 is SVGEGT. J gave up 0 bases and V 6 bases, and 3 bases lay outside the gene matches. The chain's CDR3 is CASRPGQSTDTQYF. The CDR3, as DNA: TGTGCCAGCAGACCGGGACAGAGCACAGATACGCAGTATTTT.

In its sample, this clonotype was seen many times. This chain links TRBV6-4 with TRBJ1-3; weak D call: TRBD1 (6 bases). Germline CDR1 is MRHNA and CDR2 is SNTAGT. The CDR3 runs 14 residues. Trimming cost V 7 bases and J 1 base, with 11 bases left between them. The CDR3 DNA follows: TGTGCCAGCATTTCAACAGGGTCTGGAAACACCATATATTTT. As protein: CASISTGSGNTIYF.